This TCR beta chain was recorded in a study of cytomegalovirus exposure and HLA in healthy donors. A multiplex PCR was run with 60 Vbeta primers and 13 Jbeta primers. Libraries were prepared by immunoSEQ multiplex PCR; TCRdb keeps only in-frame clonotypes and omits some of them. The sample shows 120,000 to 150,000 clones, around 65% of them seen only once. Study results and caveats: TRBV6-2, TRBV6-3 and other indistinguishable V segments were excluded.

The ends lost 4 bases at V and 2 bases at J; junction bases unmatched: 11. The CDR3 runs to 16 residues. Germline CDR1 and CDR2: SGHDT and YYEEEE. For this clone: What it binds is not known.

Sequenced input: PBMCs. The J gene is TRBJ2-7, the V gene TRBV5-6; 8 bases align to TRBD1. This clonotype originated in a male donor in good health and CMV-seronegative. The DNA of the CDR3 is TGTGCCAGCAGCGTGGGACAGGCTGGAGCCCCCTACGAGCAGTACTTC. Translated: CASSVGQAGAPYEQYF.